The 25 T cell receptor beta chains reported below all come from one sample, sequenced in a study of identical twins. TCRdb re-called the 5' RACE reads with MiXCR, one entry per CDR3 protein. The table has 200,000 to 250,000 distinct CDR3 sequences, roughly 7.5% seen once. The sample also formed part of further work on yellow fever vaccine responses in identical twins.

The sample taken for sequencing was memory (CD45RO+) T cells sorted from blood. The receptors stem from a woman aged 18 to 35 in good health.

The V call is TRBV6-2 or TRBV6-3, the J call TRBJ1-1; D unclear. Germline V gene sequence: CDR1 MNHEY, CDR2 SVGEGT. The CDR3 contains 13 residues. Trimming left V 7 bases short and J 1 base short, with 10 bases between. CDR3 loop: CASIDNRNTEAFF. DNA for the CDR3: TGTGCCAGCATTGACAATAGGAACACTGAAGCTTTCTTT.

This clonotype turned up a few times. The chain carries TRBV7-8 and TRBJ2-2; TRBD2 matches at 8 bases. CDR1 and CDR2 (germline): SGHVS, FQNEAQ. The CDR3 is made up of 16 amino acids. Losses at the gene ends were 3 bases for V and 6 bases for J; bases not matched to a gene: 9. The CDR3 region has the DNA TGTGCCAGCAGCTTCGGGAGGGGCGGGGCGGCCGGGGAGCTGTTTTTT. This translates into CASSFGRGGAAGELFF.

This clonotype was counted at least ten times. The V and J genes are TRBV5-1 and TRBJ2-1; D gene unclear. V was clipped by 0 bases and J by 10 bases, with 14 bases between them. This CDR3 contains 14 residues. The V gene's germline CDR1 is SGHRS and CDR2 YFSETQ. For the CDR3, the DNA is TGCGCCAGCAGCTTGGATCAGGTAGAAAGGGAGCAGTTCTTC. Translation gives CASSLDQVEREQFF.

The DNA of the CDR3 is TGTGCCAGCAGCTTAGGCATACGGACAGGGGAGGAGACCCAGTACTTC. It codes for CASSLGIRTGEETQYF. The V and J genes are TRBV11-2 and TRBJ2-5, with 9 bases identical to TRBD1. The CDR3 spans 16 residues. V was pared by 1 base and J by 5 bases, with 8 bases of the junction left unmatched. In germline, CDR1 is SGHAT, CDR2 FQNNGV.

The chain links TRBV27 to TRBJ2-5, with TRBD1 matching 7 bases. This CDR3 spans 14 amino acids. CDR1 and CDR2 from the germline V gene are MNHEY and SMNVEV (reference sequence). The V segment lost 2 bases and the J segment 4 bases; nucleotides outside the gene matches: 4. CDR3: CASSLTGDLETQYF. As DNA, the CDR3 is TGTGCCAGCAGTTTAACAGGGGATCTAGAGACCCAGTACTTC.

The chain is built from TRBV5-1 and TRBJ2-7; a possible D gene is TRBD1 (6 bases). Germline loops: CDR1 SGHRS, CDR2 YFSETQ. V was cut by 4 bases and J by 6 bases, with 17 bases left in between. This CDR3 contains 14 residues. CDR3 region: CASSTSSWGLEQYF. CDR3 nucleotides: TGCGCCAGCAGCACCAGCAGCTGGGGGCTCGAGCAGTACTTC. The whole variable domain, filled in from reference TRBV5-1 and TRBJ2-7, reads KAGVTQTPRYLIKTRGQQVTLSCSPISGHRSVSWYQQTPGQGLQFLFEYFSETQRNKGNFPGRFSGRQFSNSRSEMNVSTLELGDSALYLCASSTSSWGLEQYFGPGTRLTVT.

In this sample, this clonotype turned up many times. The rearrangement joins TRBV6-1 to TRBJ2-1; TRBD1 matches at 9 bases. The V and J ends lost 6 bases and 3 bases, in that order; junction bases with no gene match: 6. The CDR3 is 15 residues long. The V gene's germline CDR1 is MNHNS and CDR2 SASEGT. The CDR3 bases are TGTGCCAGCAGACCTACAGGGGGCAACTACAATGAGCAGTTCTTC. Protein product: CASRPTGGNYNEQFF.

Many counts were recorded for this clonotype. V usage is TRBV29-1 and J usage is TRBJ1-2; unclear D gene. Germline CDR1 is SQVTM and CDR2 is ANQGSEA. This CDR3 is built from 13 residues. V was clipped by 7 bases and J by 7 bases, with 19 bases between them. The CDR3 nucleotides read TGCAGCGCCGGCCACTCCGTGGAGGTTGGCTACACCTTC. Amino acid sequence: CSAGHSVEVGYTF. The full variable domain, with the rest looked up from reference TRBV29-1 and TRBJ1-2, is SAVISQKPSRDICQRGTSLTIQCQVDSQVTMMFWYRQQPGQSLTLIATANQGSEATYESGFVIDKFPISRPNLTFSTLTVSNMSPEDSSIYLCSAGHSVEVGYTFGSGTRLTVV.

At least ten counts were recorded for this clonotype. Here the CDR3 DNA reads TGTGCCAGTAGGACGGCTGCCCATCAGCCCCAGCATTTT. This encodes CASRTAAHQPQHF. The rearrangement uses TRBV12-3 or TRBV12-4 and TRBJ1-5; D is undetermined. CDR3 length: 13 amino acids. V gave up 9 bases and J gave up 5 bases, with 14 bases separating them.

This CDR3 reads CASSLPTPYNEQFF. The CDR3 DNA reads TGCGCCAGCAGCTTGCCTACCCCCTACAATGAGCAGTTCTTC. This sequence joins TRBV5-1 and TRBJ2-1; D is unresolved. The CDR3 runs 14 residues. Trimming cost V 1 base and J 2 bases, with 7 bases left between them. Germline V gene sequence: CDR1 SGHRS, CDR2 YFSETQ.

This clonotype was seen repeatedly, ten times or more. The genes are TRBV7-6 and TRBJ2-7; the match to TRBD1 covers 8 bases. Germline assignment: CDR1 SGHVS and CDR2 FNYEAQ. V trimming: 3 bases; J trimming: 2 bases; junction bases outside the gene matches: 3. The CDR3 consists of 14 residues. The CDR3 sequence: CASSFDRGTYEQYF. The DNA of the CDR3 is TGTGCCAGCAGCTTTGACAGGGGTACCTACGAGCAGTACTTC.

The chain recombines TRBV7-8 with TRBJ2-3, with D perhaps matching TRBD1 or TRBD2 (5 bases each). Germline CDR1 SGHVS, CDR2 FQNEAQ. There are 15 residues in the CDR3. Trimming left V 5 bases short and J 2 bases short, with 14 bases between. CDR3 residues: CASSTREGVTDTQYF. The CDR3 nucleotides are TGTGCCAGCAGCACCCGGGAAGGGGTCACAGATACGCAGTATTTT. Based on the CDR3 plus reference TRBV7-8 and TRBJ2-3, the full variable domain is GAGVSQSPRYKVAKRGQDVALRCDPISGHVSLFWYQQALGQGPEFLTYFQNEAQLDKSGLPSDRFFAERPEGSVSTLKIQRTQQEDSAVYLCASSTREGVTDTQYFGPGTRLTVL.

This clonotype was recorded many times. V and J are TRBV14 and TRBJ1-5, with D possibly matching TRBD1 (5 bases). The CDR3 length is 12 residues. Trimming removed 1 base at V and 12 bases at J, with 10 bases between. Germline lookup yields CDR1 SGHDN and CDR2 FVKESK. As DNA, the CDR3 is TGTGCCAGCAGCCAAGGTATGGGACGCCAGCATTTT. Its protein product is CASSQGMGRQHF. Using reference TRBV14 and TRBJ1-5 for the parts outside the CDR3, the full variable domain is EAGVTQFPSHSVIEKGQTVTLRCDPISGHDNLYWYRRVMGKEIKFLLHFVKESKQDESGMPNNRFLAERTGGTYSTLKVQPAELEDSGVYFCASSQGMGRQHFGDGTRLSIL.

This clonotype was observed many times. V usage is TRBV14 and J usage is TRBJ1-6; D gene uncertain. From germline, CDR1 is SGHDN and CDR2 FVKESK. The CDR3 covers 13 residues. V lost 2 bases and J lost 7, with 6 bases in between. The CDR3 sequence: CASSQRGNSPLHF. CDR3 sequence (DNA): TGTGCCAGCAGCCAAAGAGGGAATTCACCCCTCCACTTT.

This clonotype appeared many times. This rearrangement joins TRBV29-1 to TRBJ2-1; 7 nucleotides agree with TRBD2. V gave up 2 bases and J gave up 5 bases; unmatched junction bases: 3. From germline, CDR1 is SQVTM and CDR2 ANQGSEA. CDR3 length: 13 amino acids. CDR3 nucleotides: TGCAGCGTTGAAACTAGCGTAAACAATGAGCAGTTCTTC. Its protein product is CSVETSVNNEQFF.

The sample holds a few counts of this clonotype. This chain connects TRBV20-1 to TRBJ2-7; no definite D call. CDR3 length equals 13 residues. CDR1 and CDR2 from the germline V gene are DFQATT and SNEGSKA (reference sequence). V lost 6 bases to trimming and J lost 2 bases, with 14 bases between them. The CDR3 loop is CSAYHAKTYEQYF. Here the CDR3 DNA reads TGCAGTGCCTATCATGCCAAGACCTACGAGCAGTACTTC.

This clonotype occurred many times. The genes are TRBV7-8 and TRBJ2-5; no definite D call. Per germline, CDR1 SGHVS and CDR2 FQNEAQ. The CDR3 runs 11 residues. V lost 5 bases and J lost 1, with 2 bases in between. The CDR3 loop is CASSAQETQYF. The CDR3 coding sequence is TGTGCCAGCAGCGCCCAAGAGACCCAGTACTTC.

This clonotype was found a few times. The J gene is TRBJ2-7, the V gene TRBV9; 9 bases map to TRBD1. Trimming cost V 3 bases and J 6 bases; bases outside gene matches: 10. The CDR3 consists of 15 residues. Looked up from germline, CDR1 is SGDLS and CDR2 is YYNGEE. CDR3 coding DNA: TGTGCCAGCAGCGCTTCCGGGACAGGGACCCTCGAGCAGTACTTC. As protein: CASSASGTGTLEQYF.

This clonotype was counted many times. V usage is TRBV29-1 and J usage is TRBJ2-3; a weak D match, TRBD2 (7 bases). This CDR3 contains 15 residues. Trimming took 4 bases from V and 3 from J, leaving 17 bases between them. Looked up from germline, CDR1 is SQVTM and CDR2 is ANQGSEA. In DNA form, the CDR3 reads TGCAGCGTTGGACGTGGGGGGGCCAAGACAGATACGCAGTATTTT. It is translated as CSVGRGGAKTDTQYF.

About this clonotype itself: This may be a read error, as it is one base from a much larger clone. This rearrangement joins TRBV2 to TRBJ2-5; 9 bases match TRBD1. Germline V gene lookup returns CDR1 SNHLY and CDR2 FYNNEI. The length of the CDR3 is 15 residues. J gave up 6 bases and V 8 bases, and 13 bases lay outside the gene matches. In DNA form, the CDR3 reads TGTGCCAGCTGGGTATCCGGGACAGGGACCCAGACCCAGTACTTC. Its protein is CASWVSGTGTQTQYF.

There are many counts of this clonotype. V and J are TRBV6-5 and TRBJ1-4; a possible D gene is TRBD1 (5 bases). The CDR3 runs 17 residues. Trimming removed 0 bases at V and 2 bases at J, with 13 bases between. The germline gives CDR1 MNHEY, CDR2 SVGAGI. CDR3 sequence: CASSYSIPGGTNEKLFF. As DNA, the CDR3 is TGTGCCAGCAGTTACTCGATCCCGGGGGGGACTAATGAAAAACTGTTTTTT.

This clonotype has ten or more counts. The chain uses TRBV12-3 or TRBV12-4 and TRBJ2-1; D possibly corresponds to TRBD1 (6 bases). V shed 11 bases and J shed 4 bases, with 15 bases lying between them. The CDR3 is 13 amino acids. Written as DNA, the CDR3 is TGTGCCGGCTCGAAGGGGGAGTACAATGAGCAGTTCTTC. This sequence encodes CAGSKGEYNEQFF.

This clonotype was seen more than once but under ten times. The V call is TRBV7-2, the J call TRBJ2-7; D assignment may be TRBD1 or TRBD2 (5 bases each). CDR1 is SGHTA and CDR2 is FQGNSA in the germline V gene. CDR3 length: 15 amino acids. V was clipped by 5 bases and J by 4 bases, with 18 bases between them. CDR3 in amino acids: CASSPRARGGYEQYF. The DNA of the CDR3 is TGTGCCAGCAGCCCCCGGGCTCGGGGCGGATACGAGCAGTACTTC.

In its sample, this clonotype was seen a few times. V is TRBV7-2 and J is TRBJ2-3; no clear D gene. The CDR3 extends over 12 amino acids. CDR1 is SGHTA, CDR2 FQGNSA, per germline. Trimming shortened V by 2 bases and J by 7 bases, and 7 bases separated the two germline ends. CDR3 in amino acids: CASSLHLNTQYF. The CDR3 coding sequence is TGTGCCAGCAGCTTACATCTAAATACGCAGTATTTT.

The chain couples TRBV12-3 or TRBV12-4 to TRBJ2-1; a weak D match, TRBD2 (5 bases). The V and J ends lost 5 bases and 4 bases respectively, with 15 bases between them. This CDR3 is 15 amino acids long. The CDR3 is CASSPRADQYNEQFF. In DNA, the CDR3 is TGTGCCAGCAGTCCGCGGGCGGACCAATACAATGAGCAGTTCTTC.